This T cell receptor (beta chain) appears in the sequencing data of a study of T cells in Graves' hyperthyroidism and ophthalmopathy. General study findings and limits: Model-based prediction identified ophthalmopathy a median around seven months prior to its onset.

Lactation, pregnancy, other autoimmune disease or uncontrolled infection excluded patients. TCR beta CDR3 regions were amplified from RNA transcripts. TCR CDR3 underwent first-round RT-PCR with the HTBI primer set. TCRdb independently ran MiXCR on the multiplex PCR reads; one entry per CDR3 protein. The table shows about 370,000 distinct CDR3 sequences, with approximately 16% occurring only once. Trimming pared 5 bases from V and 4 bases from J, leaving 11 bases between. CDR3 length: 12 amino acids. Germline V gene lookup returns CDR1 DFQATT and CDR2 SNEGSKA (reference sequence). This clonotype was seen many times. What it binds is unknown.

What was sequenced was blood. The J gene is TRBJ1-2, the V gene TRBV20-1; TRBD1 might be the D (5 bases). The sequence came from a woman aged 55-70 years with Graves' ophthalmopathy. CDR3 amino acids: CSAPRGGYGYTF. The CDR3 bases are TGCAGTGCTCCAAGGGGTGGCTATGGCTACACCTTC.